This T cell receptor (beta chain) was observed in a study of early T cells in non-severe SARS-CoV-2 infection. The wider study: RNA in bulk from unsorted whole blood was sequenced, and chains were unpaired. Whole-study findings and limits: CD4 and private specificities were missed by VDJdb matching, which favored anti-spike CD8 responses.

Individual cDNA molecules were tagged with unique molecular identifiers. In TCRdb, the 5' RACE reads were re-called with MiXCR into one record per CDR3 protein. The table includes 40,000 to 60,000 distinct CDR3 sequences, roughly 4% detected once. The germline gives CDR1 LGHNA, CDR2 YSLEER. The CDR3 totals 16 residues. Losses at the gene ends were 0 bases for V and 7 bases for J; bases not matched to a gene: 9. This clonotype was detected ten times or more. Antigen: not known. Sequencing was done on a sample of whole blood. This chain joins TRBV4-3 and TRBJ2-1, with 7 positions matching TRBD1. This receptor was taken from an adult who was a healthcare worker with PCR-confirmed SARS-CoV-2 infection or an uninfected control (not recorded which). The CDR3 DNA reads as TGCGCCAGCAGCCAAGATCCGAGACAGGGCTGGAATGAGCAGTTCTTC. Its protein product is CASSQDPRQGWNEQFF.